A single sample is the source of the 29 T cell receptor beta chains below, sequenced in a study of T cell changes during pregnancy in multiple sclerosis. TCRdb keeps only in-frame clones here, not all; method: immunoSEQ multiplex PCR. The data show 70,000 to 95,000 clones, approximately 90% seen once. Material: peripheral blood, obtained before pregnancy. The source is a female donor with multiple sclerosis, enrolled in a pregnancy study.

This sequence joins TRBV4-3 and TRBJ1-1; D might be TRBD1 (6 bases). With 4 bases removed from V and 1 base from J, the gap between germline ends came to 7 bases. The CDR3 is 13 residues long. Germline lookup yields CDR1 LGHNA and CDR2 YSLEER. The CDR3 coding sequence is TGCGCCAGCAGCCCGACAGGGAACACTGAAGCTTTCTTT. This translates into CASSPTGNTEAFF.

On this clone itself: One end of the junction does not line up with germline, which may come from a read error. The chain couples TRBV6-6 to TRBJ1-1, with D possibly TRBD1 on 5 matching bases. The germline CDR1 and CDR2 sequences are MNHNY and SVGAGI (reference sequence). The CDR3 spans 12 residues. In DNA form, the CDR3 reads TGTGCCAGCAGTCCTTATACCCTGACAGCAATCTTT. Encoded protein: CASSPYTLTAIF.

The rearrangement uses TRBV7-2 and TRBJ1-2; the match to TRBD1 covers 12 bases. The ends lost 5 bases at V and 8 bases at J; junction bases unmatched: 3. The length of the CDR3 is 13 residues. Germline V lookup: CDR1 SGHTA, CDR2 FQGNSA. The CDR3 loop reads CASSGTGGEGYTF. The CDR3 DNA reads TGTGCCAGCAGCGGGACAGGGGGCGAGGGCTACACCTTC.

The chain is built from TRBV10-3 and TRBJ2-3; 8 bases are a match to TRBD2. With 4 bases clipped from V and 3 bases from J, the junction kept 3 bases outside the gene matches. CDR1 is ENHRY and CDR2 is SYGVKD in the germline V gene. This CDR3 spans 14 amino acids. The CDR3: CAISGGGITDTQYF. The CDR3 DNA sequence: TGTGCCATCAGTGGCGGGGGGATAACAGATACGCAGTATTTT.

The chain couples TRBV2 to TRBJ2-2, with D possibly matching TRBD1 (5 bases). Trimming left V 8 bases short and J 4 bases short, with 11 bases between. CDR1 is SNHLY, CDR2 FYNNEI, per germline. The CDR3 sequence is 13 residues long. In nucleotides, the CDR3 is TGTGCCAGCGATTCCGACAGCACCGGGGAGCTGTTTTTT. Protein product: CASDSDSTGELFF.

This clone has only one observation. This sequence joins TRBV4-3 and TRBJ2-7; 9 bases match TRBD2. Germline CDR1 reads LGHNA; CDR2 reads YSLEER. The V and J ends lost 1 base and 3 bases, in that order; junction bases with no gene match: 4. CDR3 length: 15 residues. The CDR3 reads CASSQVRGGGYEQYF. The CDR3 bases are TGCGCCAGCAGCCAAGTGCGGGGGGGTGGCTACGAGCAGTACTTC.

The chain carries TRBV5-1 and TRBJ2-5; D not certain. Trimming removed 1 base at V and 5 bases at J, with 15 bases between. Germline values: CDR1 SGHRS, CDR2 YFSETQ. CDR3 length: 15 amino acids. For the CDR3, the DNA is TGCGCCAGCAGCTTGATTCCGGGTCGGGTGGAGACCCAGTACTTC. Encoded protein: CASSLIPGRVETQYF.

The J gene is TRBJ2-1, the V gene TRBV5-1, with a tentative D call TRBD2 (6 bases). Deletions cut 7 bases from V and 3 bases from J, with 20 bases between. Germline CDR1 reads SGHRS; CDR2 reads YFSETQ. This CDR3 has 16 amino acids. The CDR3 here is CASSLGEWRGYNEQFF. CDR3 in DNA: TGCGCCAGCTCTCTGGGTGAATGGCGGGGCTACAATGAGCAGTTCTTC.

This clone was recorded once. The chain combines TRBV20-1 with TRBJ2-5; D is undetermined. Germline loops: CDR1 DFQATT, CDR2 SNEGSKA (reference sequence). V dropped 6 bases and J dropped 4 bases, with 6 bases sitting between them. This CDR3 has 10 residues. The CDR3 loop is CSAVAETQYF. The CDR3 coding sequence is TGCAGTGCCGTGGCAGAGACCCAGTACTTC.

The chain uses TRBV5-1 and TRBJ2-2; D call uncertain. The V gene's germline CDR1 is SGHRS and CDR2 YFSETQ. This CDR3 has 16 amino acids. Deletions cut 2 bases from V and 0 bases from J, with 11 bases between. CDR3 amino acids: CASSLGSGANTGELFF. As DNA, the CDR3 is TGCGCCAGCAGCTTAGGTTCTGGAGCGAACACCGGGGAGCTGTTTTTT.

The V and J genes are TRBV5-5 and TRBJ2-3; D is possibly TRBD2 (6 bases). V was trimmed by 2 bases and J by 0 bases, leaving 13 bases between them. Per germline, CDR1 SGHKS and CDR2 YYEKEE (reference sequence). The CDR3 sequence is 16 residues long. CDR3 amino acids: CASSFYSGTSTDTQYF. DNA for the CDR3: TGTGCCAGCAGCTTCTATAGCGGAACTAGCACAGATACGCAGTATTTT.

The genes are TRBV28 and TRBJ1-6; D is ambiguous. The CDR3 consists of 13 residues. The ends were cut back, 4 bases at V and 10 bases at J, with 11 bases in the middle. Germline V gene lookup returns CDR1 MDHEN and CDR2 SYDVKM. CDR3 residues: CASSSFSASPLHF. The DNA for the CDR3 is TGTGCCAGCAGTTCATTTAGCGCATCACCCCTCCACTTT.

In this sample, this clone turned up a few times. V and J are TRBV6-6 and TRBJ1-5; no definite D call. V was clipped by 4 bases and J by 6 bases, with 19 bases between them. Germline CDR1 MNHNY, CDR2 SVGAGI (reference sequence). The CDR3 is made up of 16 amino acids. Here the CDR3 reads CASSFQGTSAGQPQHF. CDR3 nucleotide sequence: TGTGCCAGCAGTTTCCAAGGAACCAGCGCGGGTCAGCCCCAGCATTTT.

V gene TRBV19 combines with J gene TRBJ2-1; D may be TRBD1 (6 bases). Trimming took off 7 bases at V and 7 bases at J, with 14 bases between the two ends. The V gene's germline CDR1 is LNHDA and CDR2 SQIVND (reference sequence). CDR3 length: 13 residues. The CDR3 DNA follows: TGTGCCAGTACCTCGACAGGCTGGAATGAGCAGTTCTTC. Its protein product is CASTSTGWNEQFF.

Comment on this clone: This CDR3 is also generated by other DNA sequences in the sample. The genes are TRBV6-5 and TRBJ1-1; perhaps TRBD1 as D (5 bases). The CDR3 consists of 13 residues. Trimming shortened V by 8 bases and J by 3 bases, and 13 bases separated the two germline ends. Germline V lookup: CDR1 MNHEY, CDR2 SVGAGI. CDR3 sequence reads: CASRGTGDTEAFF. The CDR3 bases are TGTGCCAGCCGGGGGACTGGGGACACTGAAGCTTTCTTT.

The V call is TRBV7-2, the J call TRBJ2-5, with 14 bases matching TRBD2. CDR1 is SGHTA and CDR2 is FQGNSA in the germline V gene. Unmatched junction bases numbered 6, after V lost 2 bases and J lost 4 bases. CDR3 length equals 17 residues. The CDR3 DNA reads as TGTGCCAGCAGCTTACCTGGACTAGCGGGGGGCGGAGAGACCCAGTACTTC. This codes for CASSLPGLAGGGETQYF.

The V and J genes are TRBV2 and TRBJ1-1, with 8 positions matching TRBD1. Per the germline V gene, CDR1 is SNHLY and CDR2 is FYNNEI. This CDR3 is 16 amino acids long. The V gene end was trimmed by 7 bases and the J gene end by 3 bases; junction bases not matched to a gene: 13. The CDR3 spells CASTRQGAGVHTEAFF. As DNA, the CDR3 is TGTGCCAGCACACGCCAGGGGGCCGGGGTTCACACTGAAGCTTTCTTT.

The CDR3 protein is CAWSGTASNQPQHF. CDR3 DNA sequence: TGTGCCTGGAGTGGTACAGCCAGCAATCAGCCCCAGCATTTT. The rearrangement joins TRBV30 to TRBJ1-5; D remains unclear. Germline V CDR1 and CDR2: GTSNPN, SVGIG (reference sequence). This CDR3 has 14 residues. Trimming pared 1 base from V and 1 base from J, leaving 8 bases between.

In its sample, this clone was seen a few times. This sequence joins TRBV7-9 and TRBJ1-4; D may be TRBD1 (6 bases). Trimming cost V 4 bases and J 0 bases, with 9 bases left between them. CDR1 is SEHNR, CDR2 FQNEAQ, per germline (reference sequence). The CDR3 totals 15 residues. As DNA, the CDR3 is TGTGCCAGCAGCTCCTGGACAGCAACTAATGAAAAACTGTTTTTT. Encoded protein: CASSSWTATNEKLFF.

The table lists this clone with a few counts. V and J are TRBV9 and TRBJ1-2, with 12 positions matching TRBD1. Germline trimming cut 8 bases from V and 6 bases from J; bases unmatched to any gene: 11. The germline V gene has CDR1 SGDLS and CDR2 YYNGEE. The CDR3 loop spans 15 amino acids. The DNA for the CDR3 is TGTGCCAGTTCCCGGGACAGGGGGCGCGAGAATGGCTACACCTTC. Translation gives CASSRDRGRENGYTF.

The rearrangement uses TRBV27 and TRBJ1-1; no definite D call. CDR1 is MNHEY, CDR2 SMNVEV, per germline (reference sequence). CDR3 length: 13 residues. The V end was cut by 1 base, the J end by 0 bases, with 3 bases between. Here the CDR3 DNA reads TGTGCCAGCAGTTTATTAATGAACACTGAAGCTTTCTTT. Residues: CASSLLMNTEAFF.

The V and J genes are TRBV29-1 and TRBJ2-7; no definite D call. The CDR3 is made up of 11 amino acids. Germline lookup yields CDR1 SQVTM and CDR2 ANQGSEA. Trimming shortened V by 3 bases and J by 3 bases, and 6 bases separated the two germline ends. The CDR3 DNA reads TGCAGCGTTGAGGCAGACTACGAGCAGTACTTC. Encoded protein: CSVEADYEQYF.

The V gene is TRBV7-2, the J gene TRBJ2-5; 14 nucleotides align to TRBD2. The ends lost 8 bases at V and 4 bases at J; junction bases unmatched: 12. Germline CDR1 is SGHTA and CDR2 is FQGNSA. The CDR3 covers 17 residues. As DNA, the CDR3 is TGTGCCAGCGGGACTAGCGGGGGCCCACCCACTACAGAGACCCAGTACTTC. Its protein is CASGTSGGPPTTETQYF.

The rearrangement links TRBV5-1 to TRBJ2-3; D may be TRBD2 (7 bases). Germline V gene lookup returns CDR1 SGHRS and CDR2 YFSETQ. V lost 4 bases, J lost 5 bases, and 14 bases lay in between. The CDR3 has 14 residues. Here the CDR3 reads CASSLGGRGDTQYF. Here the CDR3 DNA reads TGCGCCAGCAGCCTCGGGGGGCGCGGAGATACGCAGTATTTT.

This chain uses TRBV6-1 with TRBJ2-1; 7 bases map to TRBD1. V was clipped by 6 bases and J by 8 bases; unmatched bases: 7. The CDR3 is 13 amino acids. Germline V lookup: CDR1 MNHNS, CDR2 SASEGT. Written as DNA, the CDR3 is TGTGCCAGCAGGGGACCGAGGGGGCATGAGCAGTTCTTC. It codes for CASRGPRGHEQFF.

The chain combines TRBV25-1 with TRBJ2-2; 10 bases are shared with TRBD2. In germline, CDR1 is MGHDK, CDR2 SYGVNS. The V and J ends lost 5 bases and 3 bases, in that order; junction bases with no gene match: 0. CDR3 length equals 14 residues. The CDR3 DNA reads TGTGCCAGCAGTACTAGCGGGGACACCGGGGAGCTGTTTTTT. Translated, it gives CASSTSGDTGELFF.

The CDR3 coding sequence is TGTGCCAGCAGCTTTGAACCGGGACAGGGGTACGAGACCCAGTACTTC. Its translation: CASSFEPGQGYETQYF. The V and J genes are TRBV5-6 and TRBJ2-5; 10 positions match TRBD1. Trimming at V came to 2 bases and at J to 5 bases, leaving 9 bases not matched to a gene. The V gene's germline CDR1 is SGHDT and CDR2 YYEEEE. The CDR3 is 16 residues long.

The chain uses TRBV5-4 and TRBJ2-1; 8 bases are a match to TRBD2. Trimming removed 9 bases from V and 0 bases from J; junction bases left unmatched: 5. The CDR3 contains 14 residues. Germline CDR1 SGHNT, CDR2 YYREEE (reference sequence). The CDR3: CATHGGASYNEQFF. CDR3 nucleotides: TGTGCCACCCACGGGGGGGCCTCCTACAATGAGCAGTTCTTC.

This clone occurred once. CDR3 sequence: CASSAGTGFSGYTF. CDR3 coding DNA: TGCGCCAGCAGTGCCGGGACAGGTTTTAGCGGCTACACCTTC. The chain employs TRBV10-1 and TRBJ1-2, with 8 bases aligning to TRBD1. Trimming took 4 bases from V and 8 from J; bases not matched to a gene: 9. Germline CDR1 reads WNHNN; CDR2 reads SYGVQD (reference sequence). The CDR3 runs to 14 residues.